This T cell receptor (beta chain) derives from a study of blood T cell repertoires in COVID-19. Study-wide context: COVID-19 samples collected from the United States, Italy and Spain covered acute and convalescent phases. PBMCs, B-cell-depleted T cells, or T cells provided the cDNA or gDNA that made up the material.

From germline, CDR1 is MNHEY and CDR2 SVGAGI. V lost 3 bases and J lost 6, with 12 bases in between. This CDR3 is 14 amino acids long. Original handling: Estimation of nucleated cell counts was performed using reference gene primer amplification. Some clones are missing from TCRdb's copy, which holds only in-frame ones; the method was immunoSEQ multiplex PCR. V, J and clone size reflect that table, while D and trimming were determined from the DNA. The sample yields approximately 85,000 clones, around four fifths seen once. The sequencing sample was made of peripheral blood. The J gene is TRBJ1-5, the V gene TRBV6-5, with TRBD1 as a possible D gene (5 bases). The receptor was derived from a woman aged 70-85 years with active or convalescent COVID-19. CDR3 nucleotides: TGTGCCAGCAGTTATAAGGTGGGGGGTCAGCCCCAGCATTTT. It encodes CASSYKVGGQPQHF.